These 8 T cell receptor beta chains originate from one sample sequenced in a study of CDR3 diversity in severe acne. Each CDR3 protein is one row after TCRdb ran MiXCR on the PCR reads. The table has about 86,000 distinct CDR3 sequences, 51% seen once. Sequencing input: blood. Source of these receptors: a male donor in good health, without acne.

V is TRBV20-1 and J is TRBJ2-5, with D perhaps given as TRBD1 or TRBD2 (5 bases each). Trimming removed 6 bases from V and 5 bases from J, with 16 bases in between. The CDR3 length is 13 residues. Germline V gene lookup returns CDR1 DFQATT and CDR2 SNEGSKA (reference sequence). This CDR3 reads CSADGTVGETQYF. The CDR3 coding sequence is TGCAGTGCGGACGGGACCGTCGGGGAGACCCAGTACTTC.

This clonotype was found many times. This chain joins TRBV25-1 and TRBJ2-5, with 10 bases matching TRBD2. V was pared by 6 bases and J by 1 base, with 5 bases of the junction left unmatched. CDR1 MGHDK and CDR2 SYGVNS come from the germline V gene. The CDR3 is 15 amino acids. CDR3 loop: CASRVAGGIQETQYF. The CDR3 coding sequence is TGTGCCAGCAGAGTAGCGGGGGGTATCCAAGAGACCCAGTACTTC.

The chain is built from TRBV12-3 or TRBV12-4 and TRBJ1-5; 8 bases are shared with TRBD1. V lost 5 bases and J lost 9; bases outside the gene matches: 15. The CDR3 runs 16 residues. As DNA, the CDR3 is TGTGCCAGCAGTCGCCTTCCGGGACAGGTCAATTCGCCCCAGCATTTT. Amino acid sequence: CASSRLPGQVNSPQHF.

This chain joins TRBV6-1 and TRBJ2-7, with TRBD2 matching 8 bases. The J segment lost 0 bases and the V segment lost 7 bases, leaving 5 bases of the junction unmatched. This CDR3 is 14 amino acids long. The germline gives CDR1 MNHNS, CDR2 SASEGT. The CDR3 region is CASKLADSSYEQYF. Here the CDR3 DNA reads TGTGCCAGCAAACTAGCGGACAGCTCCTACGAGCAGTACTTC.

This clonotype counts as medium-sized (0.01 to 0.1%). The V call is TRBV24-1, the J call TRBJ1-2; D is uncertain. The V end was cut by 2 bases, the J end by 6 bases, with 9 bases between. From germline, CDR1 is KGHDR and CDR2 SFDVKD. The CDR3 sequence is 13 residues long. CDR3 in amino acids: CATSDSGRDGYTF. CDR3 bases: TGTGCCACCAGTGATTCCGGGAGGGATGGCTACACCTTC.

In the case of this clonotype: One junction end disagrees with the germline gene, perhaps due to a read error. This chain joins TRBV7-3 and TRBJ2-1; a weak D match, TRBD2 (6 bases). The CDR3 has 13 residues. Germline V gene sequence: CDR1 SGHTA, CDR2 FQGTGA. The chain's CDR3 is CASSIGTGKDQFF. CDR3 in DNA: TGTGCTAGCAGCATCGGGACTGGGAAGGACCAGTTCTTC.

The chain links TRBV19 to TRBJ1-2; D remains unclear. Trimming shortened V by 1 base and J by 3 bases, and 15 bases separated the two germline ends. Germline V gene data show CDR1 as LNHDA and CDR2 as SQIVND (reference sequence). The CDR3 extends over 16 amino acids. The CDR3 region is CASSIAVRQDYYGYTF. CDR3 nucleotide sequence: TGTGCCAGTAGTATAGCGGTTCGGCAGGACTACTATGGCTACACCTTC.

The CDR3 region has the DNA TGTGCCAGCAGCAGGACAGGGGGCTGGAATGAAAAACTGTTTTTT. Its translation is CASSRTGGWNEKLFF. The chain uses TRBV5-8 and TRBJ1-4; 11 nucleotides align to TRBD1. Per germline, CDR1 SGHTS and CDR2 YDEGEE. J was trimmed by 5 bases and V by 4 bases; bases with no gene match: 4. The CDR3 covers 15 residues.